These T cell receptor beta chains were read from a single sample in a study of monozygotic twins with inflammatory bowel disease. TCRdb re-called the 5' RACE reads, yielding one record per CDR3 amino acid sequence without DNA. The repertoire table contains some 400,000 distinct CDR3 sequences. What was sequenced was blood. These receptors all stem from a human donor with ulcerative colitis or Crohn's disease, or a healthy co-twin of an affected twin (not recorded which). CDR3s include the opening cysteine and the closing phenylalanine or tryptophan. Fields, in order: V gene, J gene, CDR3 protein.

>TRBV3-1|TRBJ2-1
CASSQDSTGGRQFF
>TRBV15|TRBJ2-7
CATSRVAGANEQYF
>TRBV14|TRBJ1-2
CASSQVIGSFGGYTF
>TRBV12-3/TRBV12-4|TRBJ1-1
CASTRDTNTEAFF
>TRBV10-3|TRBJ1-5
CAHSEGSNQPQHF
>TRBV24-1|TRBJ2-2
CATSDSDWTSVSGELFF
>TRBV5-1|TRBJ2-1
CASTYTEDAAVGQFF
>TRBV19|TRBJ2-7
CASSRRPGGTGDYEQYF
>TRBV5-1|TRBJ2-1
CASSSRVAGEGNNEQFF
>TRBV7-6|TRBJ1-2
CASGGAGSYGYTF
>TRBV7-3|TRBJ2-1
CASSPSSAGGLSNEQFF
>TRBV11-2|TRBJ1-2
CASSLSLGDYGYTF
>TRBV5-1|TRBJ2-7
CASSPRTSGGPYEQYF
>TRBV20-1|TRBJ2-5
CSARDTGVAGGGKETQYF
>TRBV27|TRBJ2-5
CASSSLAGGVTQYF
>TRBV7-9|TRBJ2-1
CASSFFQNNEQFF
>TRBV4-2|TRBJ1-5
CASSQDGTVNQPQHF
>TRBV11-2|TRBJ2-1
CASSPRHILEIGSYNEQFF
>TRBV6-1|TRBJ1-2
CASSEAQGRGYTF
>TRBV20-1|TRBJ2-5
CSAEPPSGRAQETQYF
>TRBV20-1|TRBJ2-6
CSAREPLSGTRSGANVLTF
>TRBV3-1|TRBJ2-1
CASSQGWDKIYNEQFF
>TRBV18|TRBJ2-3
CASSPVRADTQYF
>TRBV5-1|TRBJ1-1
CASSLVQGKNTEAFF
>TRBV18|TRBJ2-4
CASSPPSKNIQYF
>TRBV30|TRBJ1-1
CASTGAGNTEAFF
>TRBV29-1|TRBJ2-5
CSVEGRNQETQYF
>TRBV11-2|TRBJ2-7
CASDSGGSYEQYF
>TRBV20-1|TRBJ2-1
CSARLLAGGHYNEQFF
>TRBV12-3/TRBV12-4|TRBJ2-2
CASSLSFSANTGELFF
>TRBV10-3|TRBJ2-3
CAISHGAGGDTQYF
>TRBV20-1|TRBJ2-7
CSARDPGVGYEQYF
>TRBV5-1|TRBJ2-7
CASHPGREQYF
>TRBV28|TRBJ2-7
CATGTSGTYEQYF
>TRBV19|TRBJ1-1
CASSRDNWGNTEAFF
>TRBV9|TRBJ2-5
CANITPGVPSQETQYF
>TRBV4-3|TRBJ2-6
CASSQEYSGGANVLTF
>TRBV5-4|TRBJ2-2
CASSLGLTSVPGELFF
>TRBV7-9|TRBJ2-5
CASSRLNSETQYF
>TRBV30|TRBJ2-5
CAWSESSETQYF
>TRBV15|TRBJ1-5
CATSPGPRGQPQHF
>TRBV18|TRBJ2-3
CASSPAGESTDTQYF
>TRBV5-1|TRBJ2-1
CASSFPSGTSGANEQFF
>TRBV29-1|TRBJ1-1
CSVVGQGTEAFF
>TRBV20-1|TRBJ1-3
CSARIPGLNTIYF
>TRBV4-1|TRBJ1-4
CASSRGQGTEKLFF
>TRBV15|TRBJ2-5
CATSRDSRETQYF
>TRBV6-1|TRBJ2-7
CASSEVWSSYEQYF
>TRBV7-9|TRBJ1-1
CASSSISGTGITEAFF
>TRBV28|TRBJ2-3
CASSASGSQYF
>TRBV27|TRBJ2-4
CASSSPSAQAKNIQYF
>TRBV30|TRBJ2-1
CAWNRFPGPFF
>TRBV5-1|TRBJ1-3
CASRAGSSGNTIYF